This T cell receptor beta chain was identified in a study of T cells in Graves' hyperthyroidism and ophthalmopathy (dated by TCRdb to the late 2010s). About the study as a whole: Peripheral blood samples were taken at the time of initial diagnosis, prior to any treatment. A discovery cohort of around 98 patients, 43 with Graves' ophthalmopathy and over 55 with stable Graves' hyperthyroidism, was used to find distinguishing TCR V-J signatures. Whether ophthalmopathy could be predicted prospectively was tested in an independent validation cohort made up of roughly 19 hyperthyroidism patients plus 17 patients who later progressed to ophthalmopathy. For training and testing, the 100 or so patients in the discovery cohort were randomly divided in a 7:3 ratio. Thyroid tissue and blood T-cell repertoires from about six Graves' hyperthyroidism patients were also compared in the study. Following sampling, methimazole starting at 30 mg daily was given to hyperthyroidism patients, and high-dose intravenous methylprednisolone was given to ophthalmopathy patients. According to the paper, TCR Vbeta CDR3 sequencing was carried out on around 140 peripheral blood samples, which came from more than 40 ophthalmopathy, 75 or so hyperthyroidism and roughly 17 progressor patients. Findings and caveats that apply to the study as a whole: No statistical method was used to fix the sample size in advance, and group allocation was not hidden from the investigators. Blood samples also contained most of the expanded thyroid clonotypes (frequency above 0.001), which suggests that blood repertoires may reflect thyroid immune responses. Ophthalmopathy was separated from stable hyperthyroidism by a 13 V-J signature model, with 85% to 90% sensitivity and 81% to 82% specificity obtained in cross-validation and 80%/75% obtained in testing. During validation, the model predicted progression to ophthalmopathy a median of approximately six months ahead of onset, with around 70% sensitivity and 72% to 85% specificity.

TCR beta CDR3 regions were amplified from RNA transcripts. A first-round RT-PCR of the TCR CDR3 used the HTBI primer set with the Qiagen OneStep RT-PCR kit. The libraries were constructed in a second round of multiplex PCR and then size-selected and purified. Paired-end sequencing of the libraries was performed with 100 bp reads on an Illumina HiSeq2000. The paper's data handling went like this. Raw data were processed with SOAPnuke, discarding reads with adapters, uncalled bases, mean Phred below 15, or no exact constant-primer or identifier match. COPE v1.2.5 was used to merge the high-quality paired reads, and each unique nucleotide sequence was defined as a clonotype. Clonotypes were aligned to IMGT TRBV, TRBD and TRBJ reference segments using MiTCR v1.1. The analysis was restricted to V-J combinations with a frequency above 0.0001, which together covered 99% to 99.2% of the repertoires. A TCS score was defined as the ratio of F50 (clonal expansion) to E x V (chaos), with BLOSUM62-based TCRdist applied between CDR3 peptides within each V-J. Welch's t-statistics and random forest reduced several hundred V-J features to about 12, which were used in a naive Bayes classifier (R e1071). TCRdb applied fastp at Q25 and MiXCR to the public reads, then kept only in-frame beta chains. Merged by CDR3 protein, the rows form single entries marked with the most common genes and DNA. The V and J calls were determined by TCRdb, not by the authors. The sample table lists a few hundred thousand distinct CDR3 sequences, about a sixth of them with a count of one. Under 7.5% of the sample lies in the top ten.

Stable Graves' hyperthyroidism was defined as no progression to ophthalmopathy during 18 months of follow-up. Hyperthyroidism patients were aged 18 to 65 years and newly diagnosed, with disease duration of less than 2 months. Any patient with an uncontrolled infection, another autoimmune disease, pregnancy or lactation was excluded. Diagnoses were based on clinical symptoms, serum thyroxine and TRAb, thyroid ultrasound and orbital computed tomography. Ficoll-Paque density gradient centrifugation was used to isolate PBMCs from about 9 ml of fresh peripheral blood. Trizol reagent was used to extract total RNA, and RNA quality was then checked on an Agilent 2100 Bioanalyzer. This clonotype was observed a few times. This clone's antigen is unknown. No base quality values were provided; no much bigger clone lies one nucleotide off. The sequenced sample consisted of blood. This clonotype was obtained from a woman under 40 with Graves' hyperthyroidism.

DNA sequence: TGTGCCAGCAGCCGGACTAGCATTCCGTGGTCATACGAGCAGTACTTC. Translated, this is CASSRTSIPWSYEQYF. The rearranged segments are TRBV28 and TRBJ2-7, with 8 junctional bases fitting TRBD2. The germline V gene gives CDR1 as MDHEN and CDR2 as SYDVKM. Unmatched junction bases come to 14, with V trimmed by 6 bases and J by 4 bases. From cysteine to phenylalanine, the CDR3 is 16 amino acids long. Just the 48-base CDR3 DNA is kept, in frame starting at base 1.